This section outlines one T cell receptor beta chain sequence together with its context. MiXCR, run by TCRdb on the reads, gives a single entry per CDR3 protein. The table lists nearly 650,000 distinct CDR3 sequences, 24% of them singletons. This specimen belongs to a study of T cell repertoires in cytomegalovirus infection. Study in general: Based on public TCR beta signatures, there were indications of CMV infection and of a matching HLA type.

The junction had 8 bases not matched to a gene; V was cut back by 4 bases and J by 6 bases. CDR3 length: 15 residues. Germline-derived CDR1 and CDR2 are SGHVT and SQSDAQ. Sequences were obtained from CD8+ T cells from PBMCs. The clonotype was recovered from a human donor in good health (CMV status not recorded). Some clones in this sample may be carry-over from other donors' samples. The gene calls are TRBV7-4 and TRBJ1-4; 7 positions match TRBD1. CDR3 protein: CASSSRDSWDEKLFF. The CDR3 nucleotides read TGTGCCAGCAGCTCTAGGGACAGTTGGGATGAAAAACTGTTTTTT. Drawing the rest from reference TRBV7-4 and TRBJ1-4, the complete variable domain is GAGVSQSPRYKVAKRGRDVALRCDSISGHVTLYWYRQTLGQGSEVLTYSQSDAQRDKSGRPSGRFSAERPERSVSTLKIQRTEQGDSAVYLCASSSRDSWDEKLFFGSGTQLSVL.